These 8 T cell receptor beta chains came from one sample sequenced in a study of T cells in Graves' hyperthyroidism and ophthalmopathy (dated by TCRdb to the late 2010s). Libraries were built with multiplex PCR. The instrument was an Illumina HiSeq 2000. The TCR beta CDR3 regions were amplified from RNA transcripts. For the first round of RT-PCR on the TCR CDR3, the HTBI primer set was used together with the Qiagen OneStep RT-PCR kit. In TCRdb, the public reads were trimmed at Q25 with fastp and aligned with MiXCR, with productive beta chains retained. Identical CDR3 proteins give one entry, which carries the most common genes and DNA. Counted in this sample were about 520,000 distinct CDR3 sequences; less than 25% of them appeared once. Jointly, the top ten make up approximately 10% of the sample. Sample: blood. These receptors all come from a young woman with Graves' ophthalmopathy.

This clonotype was seen ten or more times. The chain has TRBV7-9 and TRBJ2-7; 8 bases line up with TRBD2. V shed 5 bases and J 3 bases; nucleotides not matched to a gene: 9. Germline CDR1 reads SEHNR; CDR2 reads FQNEAQ (reference sequence). This CDR3 is built from 15 residues. The CDR3 coding sequence is TGTGCCAGCAGCCTAGTCGGGGCGGGGGGCTACGAGCAGTACTTC. It is translated as CASSLVGAGGYEQYF.

The chain is built from TRBV4-2 and TRBJ2-5; 12 bases match TRBD1. This CDR3 spans 16 amino acids. V shed 3 bases, J shed 8 bases, and the junction held 10 bases outside the gene matches. Germline values: CDR1 LGHNA, CDR2 YNFKEQ. The CDR3 spells CASSQGTGGMGDTQYF. The DNA of the CDR3 is TGTGCCAGCAGCCAGGGGACAGGGGGCATGGGGGATACCCAGTACTTC.

This clonotype showed up many times. This sequence joins TRBV4-1 and TRBJ2-5; D remains ambiguous. The CDR3 extends over 12 amino acids. The germline V gene encodes CDR1 MGHRA and CDR2 YSYEKL. Trimming removed 2 bases at V and 5 bases at J, with 6 bases between. The CDR3 is CASSQRRETQYF. The CDR3 DNA sequence: TGCGCCAGCAGCCAAAGACGGGAGACCCAGTACTTC.

The chain carries TRBV25-1 and TRBJ1-4; 9 bases line up with TRBD1. Unmatched junction bases numbered 5, after V lost 4 bases and J lost 5 bases. The CDR3 runs to 15 residues. Germline-derived CDR1 and CDR2 are MGHDK and SYGVNS. Here the CDR3 reads CASSGPDRGNEKLFF. CDR3 bases: TGTGCCAGCAGTGGACCGGACAGGGGCAATGAAAAACTGTTTTTT.

The sample holds a few counts of this clonotype. The genes are TRBV6-5 and TRBJ1-1; D gene uncertain. The CDR3 contains 14 residues. Deletions cut 2 bases from V and 3 bases from J, with 10 bases between. CDR1 and CDR2 from the germline V gene are MNHEY and SVGAGI. In DNA, the CDR3 is TGTGCCAGCAGTTACGGGGTAAGGTACACTGAAGCTTTCTTT. It codes for CASSYGVRYTEAFF.

Only a few counts were recorded for this clonotype. The chain combines TRBV29-1 with TRBJ1-1; a possible D gene is TRBD1 (5 bases). CDR1 and CDR2 from the germline V gene are SQVTM and ANQGSEA. The V gene lost 7 bases and the J gene lost 7 bases, with 13 bases spanning the gap. The CDR3 is 11 amino acids. The CDR3 spells CSAGQGDEAFF. As DNA, the CDR3 is TGCAGCGCAGGGCAGGGCGATGAAGCTTTCTTT.

This clonotype has a count of ten or more. The J gene is TRBJ1-2, the V gene TRBV19; 7 bases match TRBD1. Germline V CDR1 and CDR2: LNHDA, SQIVND (reference sequence). The CDR3 is 17 residues long. The trim removed 6 bases at V and 4 bases at J, leaving 17 bases unmatched. CDR3 nucleotides: TGTGCCAGTAGAGCGACTTTCCGGGACAGAGGAGGCTATGGCTACACCTTC. It encodes CASRATFRDRGGYGYTF.

This clonotype occurred a few times. V is TRBV6-5 and J is TRBJ1-1; D unresolved. The germline gives CDR1 MNHEY, CDR2 SVGAGI. This CDR3 region has 14 residues. The V gene lost 2 bases and the J gene lost 4 bases, with 11 bases spanning the gap. For the CDR3, the DNA is TGTGCCAGCAGTTACAGTAGGAGGGCCACTGAAGCTTTCTTT. Protein: CASSYSRRATEAFF.